Below are 3 T cell receptor beta chains sequenced from a single sample in a study. In TCRdb, the RT-PCR reads were re-called with MiXCR into one record per CDR3 protein. The sample lists hundreds of thousands of distinct CDR3 sequences; about 14% were seen once. Input material: memory CD4+ T cells from blood. Receptor source: a female donor in good health, serving as a healthy control.

This clonotype occurred a few times. The V gene is TRBV27, the J gene TRBJ2-1; 7 nucleotides align to TRBD1. CDR3 length equals 18 residues. Trimming took 6 bases from V and 12 from J; bases not matched to a gene: 26. Germline V lookup: CDR1 MNHEY, CDR2 SMNVEV (reference sequence). The CDR3, as DNA: TGTGCCAGCAGAAGGGACCGGGACATCCTGTCAGGGGGTCCCTTGCAGTTCTTC. This encodes CASRRDRDILSGGPLQFF.

In its sample, this clonotype was seen many times. The CDR3 coding sequence is TGTGCCAGCAGCGTGTGGACAGGGGGGATGGAAGAGACCCAGTACTTC. Its protein product is CASSVWTGGMEETQYF. The chain has TRBV9 and TRBJ2-5; TRBD1 agrees at 10 bases. The CDR3 totals 16 residues. Germline values: CDR1 SGDLS, CDR2 YYNGEE. The V gene end was trimmed by 2 bases and the J gene end by 3 bases; junction bases not matched to a gene: 7.

The V call is TRBV7-2, the J call TRBJ2-1; 9 bases align to TRBD2. Germline CDR1 and CDR2: SGHTA and FQGNSA. J gave up 0 bases and V 3 bases, and 6 bases lay outside the gene matches. CDR3 length: 17 residues. CDR3 coding DNA: TGTGCCAGCAGCTTGCGGACTAGCGTAAGCTCCTACAATGAGCAGTTCTTC. This translates into CASSLRTSVSSYNEQFF.